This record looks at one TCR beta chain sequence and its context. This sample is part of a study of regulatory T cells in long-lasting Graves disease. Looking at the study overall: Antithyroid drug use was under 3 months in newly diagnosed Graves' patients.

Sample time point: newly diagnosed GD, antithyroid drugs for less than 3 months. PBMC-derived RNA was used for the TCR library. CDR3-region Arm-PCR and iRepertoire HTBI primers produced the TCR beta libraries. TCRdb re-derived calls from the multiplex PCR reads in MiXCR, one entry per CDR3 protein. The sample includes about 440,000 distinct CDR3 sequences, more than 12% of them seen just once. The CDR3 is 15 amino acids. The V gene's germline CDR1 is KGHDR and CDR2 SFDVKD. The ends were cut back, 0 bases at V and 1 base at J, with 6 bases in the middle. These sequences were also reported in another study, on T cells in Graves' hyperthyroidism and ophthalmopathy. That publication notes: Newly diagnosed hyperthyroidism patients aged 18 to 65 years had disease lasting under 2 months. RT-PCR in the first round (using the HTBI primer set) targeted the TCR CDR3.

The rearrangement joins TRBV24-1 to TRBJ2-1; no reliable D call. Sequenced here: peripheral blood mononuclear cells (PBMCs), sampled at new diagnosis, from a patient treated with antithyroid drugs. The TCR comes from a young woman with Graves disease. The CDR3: CATSDLRHSYNEQFF. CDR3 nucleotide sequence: TGTGCCACCAGTGATTTGAGGCATTCCTACAATGAGCAGTTCTTC.